This T cell receptor (beta chain) was captured in a study of blood T cell repertoires in COVID-19. Trimming removed 8 bases from V and 8 bases from J; junction bases left unmatched: 18. CDR1 and CDR2 from the germline V gene are SNHLY and FYNNEI. The CDR3 is made up of 16 amino acids. This clone was counted only a few times. Assay used: immunoSEQ multiplex PCR; TCRdb lists only in-frame clones, some missing. The data show fewer than 350,000 clones, more than 75% seen once. The chain links TRBV2 to TRBJ2-1; 7 bases align to TRBD2. The source of this sequence is an older woman in a cohort exposed to, infected with or recovered from COVID-19 (not recorded which). Sequences were obtained from PBMCs or T cells enriched from blood (not recorded which). DNA of the CDR3: TGTGCCAGCGCCCCGGATGGCGGGAGCAGGGTCCATGAGCAGTTCTTC. Translated, it gives CASAPDGGSRVHEQFF. Based on the CDR3 plus reference TRBV2 and TRBJ2-1, the full variable domain is EPEVTQTPSHQVTQMGQEVILRCVPISNHLYFYWYRQILGQKVEFLVSFYNNEISEKSEIFDDQFSVERPDGSNFTLKIRSTKLEDSAMYFCASAPDGGSRVHEQFFGPGTRLTVL.